A selection of T cell receptor beta chains follows, all from one sample in a study of T-cell memory formation after mild COVID-19. TCRdb itself ran the 5' RACE reads through MiXCR, one entry per CDR3 protein. The repertoire consists of over 120,000 distinct CDR3 sequences, with 6% to 7% occurring once and the leading ten covering approximately 2%. The sequenced sample consisted of PBMCs or a T cell subset sorted from them (not recorded which). These receptors originate from an adult woman who had mild COVID-19 (a few samples of this study predate the infection). Cell type and time point are not known. Each CDR3 is given with its conserved first and last residue. Fields, in order: J gene, D gene, clone size, V gene, CDR3 DNA, CDR3 protein. The D gene is left open where the match is weak. For some rows the clone size is stated as once, few or many, or as a class when expanded; others skip it.

j_call: TRBJ2-2; d_call: TRBD1; clone_size: .; v_call: TRBV6-2/TRBV6-3; cdr3_nt: TGTGCCAGCAACCCTCGGGACAGGGGGGACGGCAGCTCCGGGGAGCTGTTTTTT; cdr3_aa: CASNPRDRGDGSSGELFF
j_call: TRBJ2-7; d_call: TRBD1; clone_size: many; v_call: TRBV20-1; cdr3_nt: TGCAGTGCTGAAGGACAGGGGGGCTCCTGGGCAGCAACCGAGCAGTACTTC; cdr3_aa: CSAEGQGGSWAATEQYF
j_call: TRBJ2-1; d_call: .; clone_size: many; v_call: TRBV9; cdr3_nt: TGTGCCAGCAGCCCCCGAGGGATTCCCTCCTACAATGAGCAGTTCTTC; cdr3_aa: CASSPRGIPSYNEQFF
j_call: TRBJ2-1; d_call: .; clone_size: .; v_call: TRBV6-2/TRBV6-3; cdr3_nt: TGTGCCAGCAGTTACTTGAGGGGCGATGAGCAGTTCTTC; cdr3_aa: CASSYLRGDEQFF
j_call: TRBJ2-2; d_call: TRBD2; clone_size: many; v_call: TRBV6-6; cdr3_nt: TGTGCCAGCAGTTACGGGGGGGACACCGGGGAGCTGTTTTTT; cdr3_aa: CASSYGGDTGELFF
j_call: TRBJ1-3; d_call: TRBD1; clone_size: many; v_call: TRBV12-3/TRBV12-4; cdr3_nt: TGTGCCAGCAGTTCGTATACAGGGGGCTCTGGAAACACCATATATTTT; cdr3_aa: CASSSYTGGSGNTIYF
j_call: TRBJ2-1; d_call: TRBD2; clone_size: .; v_call: TRBV29-1; cdr3_nt: TGCAGCGTTGCGATCCTAGCGGGGGGCCTCAGTGAGCAGTTCTTC; cdr3_aa: CSVAILAGGLSEQFF
j_call: TRBJ2-3; d_call: TRBD1; clone_size: many; v_call: TRBV5-1; cdr3_nt: TGCGCCAGCAGCAAGGACAGGGAGACAGATACGCAGTATTTT; cdr3_aa: CASSKDRETDTQYF
j_call: TRBJ1-2; d_call: TRBD1; clone_size: few; v_call: TRBV6-1; cdr3_nt: TGTGCCAGCACACCTTCGACAGGGAGGCACTATGGCTACACCTTC; cdr3_aa: CASTPSTGRHYGYTF
j_call: TRBJ1-1; d_call: .; clone_size: few; v_call: TRBV29-1; cdr3_nt: TGCAGCGTTGAGCAACCAGACCGGGTAGGAGCTTTCTTT; cdr3_aa: CSVEQPDRVGAFF
j_call: TRBJ2-3; d_call: TRBD2; clone_size: many; v_call: TRBV7-8; cdr3_nt: TGTGCCAGCAGCTTAGCCCATCGTCCGGGACTAGCGGGAGAAAGGGCGGGAGATACGCAGTATTTT; cdr3_aa: CASSLAHRPGLAGERAGDTQYF
j_call: TRBJ2-1; d_call: TRBD2; clone_size: .; v_call: TRBV5-1; cdr3_nt: TGCGCCAGCAGCTTGTGGAGGATCGGACTAGCTTTCAATGAGCAGTTCTTC; cdr3_aa: CASSLWRIGLAFNEQFF
j_call: TRBJ1-1; d_call: .; clone_size: many; v_call: TRBV18; cdr3_nt: TGTGCCAGCTCACCTCGGGGGGATATGAACACTGAAGCTTTCTTT; cdr3_aa: CASSPRGDMNTEAFF
j_call: TRBJ2-4; d_call: .; clone_size: many; v_call: TRBV7-2; cdr3_nt: TGTGCCAGCAGCTTTCGTGGAGCCAAAAACATTCAGTACTTC; cdr3_aa: CASSFRGAKNIQYF
j_call: TRBJ2-1; d_call: .; clone_size: few; v_call: TRBV12-3/TRBV12-4; cdr3_nt: TGTGCCAGCAGTTTAGGGGTTGGGACACCCTACAATGAGCAGTTCTTC; cdr3_aa: CASSLGVGTPYNEQFF
j_call: TRBJ2-7; d_call: .; clone_size: many; v_call: TRBV7-9; cdr3_nt: TGTGCCAGCAGCTTAGAAGTCCACGAGCAGTACTTC; cdr3_aa: CASSLEVHEQYF
j_call: TRBJ2-7; d_call: TRBD1; clone_size: few; v_call: TRBV7-9; cdr3_nt: TGTGCCAGCAGCTTGGGGGACAGGGTAAGAAACGAGCAGTACTTC; cdr3_aa: CASSLGDRVRNEQYF
j_call: TRBJ1-5; d_call: TRBD1; clone_size: .; v_call: TRBV18; cdr3_nt: TGTGCCAGCTCACCAGCACAGGGGTACCAGCCCCAGCATTTT; cdr3_aa: CASSPAQGYQPQHF
j_call: TRBJ2-5; d_call: .; clone_size: few; v_call: TRBV4-1; cdr3_nt: TGCGCCAGCAGCCATGAGGGGGGGGCGGCAGTAGAGACCCAGTACTTC; cdr3_aa: CASSHEGGAAVETQYF
j_call: TRBJ2-6; d_call: .; clone_size: .; v_call: TRBV11-2; cdr3_nt: TGTGCCAGCACGGCCTCTGGGGCCAACGTCCTGACTTTC; cdr3_aa: CASTASGANVLTF
j_call: TRBJ1-3; d_call: .; clone_size: few; v_call: TRBV3-1; cdr3_nt: TGTGCCAGCAGCCAAGTCGGAAACACCATATATTTT; cdr3_aa: CASSQVGNTIYF
j_call: TRBJ2-1; d_call: TRBD1; clone_size: .; v_call: TRBV6-2/TRBV6-3; cdr3_nt: TGTGCCAGCAGCTTGACAGGGTTGGCCGGCGATGAGCAGTTCTTC; cdr3_aa: CASSLTGLAGDEQFF
j_call: TRBJ1-2; d_call: .; clone_size: many; v_call: TRBV4-3; cdr3_nt: TGCGCCAGCAGACAAACAACGTTAGCTAACTATGGCTACACCTTC; cdr3_aa: CASRQTTLANYGYTF
j_call: TRBJ1-1; d_call: .; clone_size: many; v_call: TRBV2; cdr3_nt: TGTGCCAGAATGCTGTCAGGGAATTTTATTATGAACACTGAAGCTTTCTTT; cdr3_aa: CARMLSGNFIMNTEAFF
j_call: TRBJ2-3; d_call: .; clone_size: few; v_call: TRBV7-2; cdr3_nt: TGTGCCAGCAGCTCCGACCGGGACCCCTGGGATTGGGATACGCAGTATTTT; cdr3_aa: CASSSDRDPWDWDTQYF
j_call: TRBJ2-1; d_call: TRBD2; clone_size: many; v_call: TRBV7-2; cdr3_nt: TGTGCCAGCAGCTTAGCTGGGACTAGCGGGACCAATGAGCAGTTCTTC; cdr3_aa: CASSLAGTSGTNEQFF
j_call: TRBJ2-3; d_call: TRBD1; clone_size: many; v_call: TRBV20-1; cdr3_nt: TGCAGGGCAGACAGGGGTGGAGATACGCAGTATTTT; cdr3_aa: CRADRGGDTQYF
j_call: TRBJ2-3; d_call: .; clone_size: many; v_call: TRBV10-3; cdr3_nt: TGTGCCATCAGTGTTGGCTCGACAACAGATACGCAGTATTTT; cdr3_aa: CAISVGSTTDTQYF
j_call: TRBJ1-2; d_call: TRBD1; clone_size: many; v_call: TRBV7-8; cdr3_nt: TGTGCCAGCAGCTTAGCTCGGACAGGTGTCTATGGCTACACCTTC; cdr3_aa: CASSLARTGVYGYTF
j_call: TRBJ2-5; d_call: .; clone_size: few; v_call: TRBV7-9; cdr3_nt: TGTGCCAGCAGCTTACGTGGGACCCAAGAGGGAGAGACCCAGTACTTC; cdr3_aa: CASSLRGTQEGETQYF
j_call: TRBJ2-7; d_call: TRBD2; clone_size: many; v_call: TRBV5-1; cdr3_nt: TGCGCCAGCAGCCTACTCGCCCGGGGAGGGGATCGGCTCGAGCAGTACTTC; cdr3_aa: CASSLLARGGDRLEQYF
j_call: TRBJ1-2; d_call: TRBD1; clone_size: few; v_call: TRBV20-1; cdr3_nt: TGCAGTGCTGGGGGGGACAGGACCCATAACTATGGCTACACCTTC; cdr3_aa: CSAGGDRTHNYGYTF
j_call: TRBJ2-3; d_call: .; clone_size: few; v_call: TRBV20-1; cdr3_nt: TGCAGCTACGACAACAGGGGCACAGATACGCAGTATTTT; cdr3_aa: CSYDNRGTDTQYF
j_call: TRBJ2-2; d_call: .; clone_size: many; v_call: TRBV5-1; cdr3_nt: TGCGCCAGCAAGGAGGTAGGGCAGTTGGAGCTGTTTTTT; cdr3_aa: CASKEVGQLELFF
j_call: TRBJ1-2; d_call: .; clone_size: .; v_call: TRBV14; cdr3_nt: TGTGCCAGCAGCCAAGATGAGGGAGACTATGGCTACACCTTC; cdr3_aa: CASSQDEGDYGYTF
j_call: TRBJ2-6; d_call: .; clone_size: few; v_call: TRBV3-1; cdr3_nt: TGTGCCAGCAGCCAAGTTCTACTCTCTGGGGCCAACGTCCTGACTTTC; cdr3_aa: CASSQVLLSGANVLTF
j_call: TRBJ1-2; d_call: .; clone_size: .; v_call: TRBV25-1; cdr3_nt: TGTGCCAGCAGTGATCCCCAGGGGCTAGACTATGGCTACACCTTC; cdr3_aa: CASSDPQGLDYGYTF